The text below deals with one T cell receptor (beta chain). Treatment denoted: preoperative locoregional IRX-2 cytokine immunotherapy. Measured with immunoSEQ multiplex PCR; TCRdb has only the in-frame clones, and not every one. The data contain some 42,000 clones, 82% of them singletons. This sample is drawn from a study of preoperative IRX-2 immunotherapy in early breast cancer. Trimming took 3 bases from V and 4 from J, leaving 7 bases between them. The CDR3 extends over 14 amino acids. Germline V gives CDR1 LNHDA, CDR2 SQIVND (reference sequence). This sequence joins TRBV19 and TRBJ1-6; D is uncertain. Sample: lymph node tissue, taken after IRX-2 immunotherapy. This TCR was recovered from a human donor with breast cancer. As DNA, the CDR3 is TGTGCCAGTAGTATGCCGAGTTATAATTCACCCCTCCACTTT. This gives the protein CASSMPSYNSPLHF.